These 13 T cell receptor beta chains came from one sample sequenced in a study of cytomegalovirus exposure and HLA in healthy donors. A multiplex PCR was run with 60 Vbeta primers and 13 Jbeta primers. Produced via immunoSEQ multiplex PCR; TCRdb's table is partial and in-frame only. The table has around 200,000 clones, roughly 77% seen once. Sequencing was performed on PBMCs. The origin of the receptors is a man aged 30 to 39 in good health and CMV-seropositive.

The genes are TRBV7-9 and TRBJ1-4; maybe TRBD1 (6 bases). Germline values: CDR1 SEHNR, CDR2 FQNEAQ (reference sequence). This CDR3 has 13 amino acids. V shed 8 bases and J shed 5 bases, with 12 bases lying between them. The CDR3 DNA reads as TGTGCCAGCGGAGACAGGACGAATGAAAAACTGTTTTTT. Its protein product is CASGDRTNEKLFF.

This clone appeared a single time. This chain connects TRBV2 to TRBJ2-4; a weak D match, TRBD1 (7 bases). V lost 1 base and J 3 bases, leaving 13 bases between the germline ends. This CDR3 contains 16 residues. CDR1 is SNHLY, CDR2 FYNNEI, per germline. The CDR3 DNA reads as TGTGCCAGCAGTGAAGGCGGGGCAGGGGGCAAAAACATTCAGTACTTC. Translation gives CASSEGGAGGKNIQYF.

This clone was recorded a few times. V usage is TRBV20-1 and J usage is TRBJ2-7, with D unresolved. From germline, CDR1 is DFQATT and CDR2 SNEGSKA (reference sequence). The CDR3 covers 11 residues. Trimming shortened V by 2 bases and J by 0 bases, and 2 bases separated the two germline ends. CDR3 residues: CSARLSYEQYF. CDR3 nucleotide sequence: TGCAGTGCTAGACTCTCCTACGAGCAGTACTTC.

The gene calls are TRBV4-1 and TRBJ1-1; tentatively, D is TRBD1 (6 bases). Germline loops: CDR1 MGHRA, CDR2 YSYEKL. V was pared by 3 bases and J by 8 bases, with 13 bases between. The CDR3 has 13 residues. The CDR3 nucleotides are TGCGCCAGCAGCCATGTAGGAGACAGGGAAGCTTTCTTT. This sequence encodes CASSHVGDREAFF.

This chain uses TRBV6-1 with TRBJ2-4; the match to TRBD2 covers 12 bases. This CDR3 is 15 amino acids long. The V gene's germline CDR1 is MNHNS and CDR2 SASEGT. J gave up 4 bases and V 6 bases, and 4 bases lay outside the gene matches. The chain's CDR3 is CASRPLAGGKNIQYF. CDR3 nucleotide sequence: TGTGCCAGCAGGCCACTAGCGGGGGGAAAAAACATTCAGTACTTC.

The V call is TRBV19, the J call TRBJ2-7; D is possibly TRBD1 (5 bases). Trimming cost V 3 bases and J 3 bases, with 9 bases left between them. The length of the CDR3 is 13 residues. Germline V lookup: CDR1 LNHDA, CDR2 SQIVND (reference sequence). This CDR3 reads CASSIEDSYEQYF. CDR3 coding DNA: TGTGCCAGTAGTATCGAAGACAGCTACGAGCAGTACTTC.

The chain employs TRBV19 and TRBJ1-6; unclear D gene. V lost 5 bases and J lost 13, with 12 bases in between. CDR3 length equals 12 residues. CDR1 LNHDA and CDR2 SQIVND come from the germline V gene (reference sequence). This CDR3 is CASSSAGGPLHF. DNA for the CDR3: TGTGCCAGTAGTTCCGCGGGAGGCCCCCTCCACTTT.

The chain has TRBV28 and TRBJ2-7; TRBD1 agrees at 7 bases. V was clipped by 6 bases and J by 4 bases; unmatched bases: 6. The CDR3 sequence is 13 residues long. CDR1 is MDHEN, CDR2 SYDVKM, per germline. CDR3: CASRFQGVYEQYF. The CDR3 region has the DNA TGTGCCAGCAGATTCCAGGGGGTTTACGAGCAGTACTTC. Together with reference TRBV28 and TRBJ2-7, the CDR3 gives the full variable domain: DVKVTQSSRYLVKRTGEKVFLECVQDMDHENMFWYRQDPGLGLRLIYFSYDVKMKEKGDIPEGYSVSREKKERFSLILESASTNQTSMYLCASRFQGVYEQYFGPGTRLTVT.

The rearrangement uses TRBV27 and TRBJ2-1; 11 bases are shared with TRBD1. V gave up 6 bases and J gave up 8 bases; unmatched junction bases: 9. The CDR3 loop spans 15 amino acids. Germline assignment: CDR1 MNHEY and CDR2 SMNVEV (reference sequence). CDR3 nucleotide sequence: TGTGCCAGCAGAGGGACAGGGGGGCGGTGGGATGAGCAGTTCTTC. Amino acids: CASRGTGGRWDEQFF.

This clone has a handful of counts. DNA for the CDR3: TGTGCCAGCAGCTTAGAGGCAGGGGGCGTTTACACTGAAGCTTTCTTT. Translation: CASSLEAGGVYTEAFF. J is TRBJ1-1 and V is TRBV7-6, with 8 nucleotides matching TRBD1. This CDR3 is built from 16 residues. The V gene end was trimmed by 1 base and the J gene end by 3 bases; junction bases not matched to a gene: 7. Germline V gene sequence: CDR1 SGHVS, CDR2 FNYEAQ.

The CDR3 DNA follows: TGTGCCAGCAGCATCGGGACAGGGGGTAGCAATCAGCCCCAGCATTTT. Translated, it gives CASSIGTGGSNQPQHF. The gene calls are TRBV5-8 and TRBJ1-5; 11 bases align to TRBD1. This CDR3 is 16 amino acids long. Germline V gene lookup returns CDR1 SGHTS and CDR2 YDEGEE. The J segment lost 0 bases and the V segment lost 4 bases, leaving 3 bases of the junction unmatched.

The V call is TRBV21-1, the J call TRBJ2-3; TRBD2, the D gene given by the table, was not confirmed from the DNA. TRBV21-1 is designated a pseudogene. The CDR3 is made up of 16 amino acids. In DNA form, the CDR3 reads TGTGCCAGCAGCATGCCTCTAGCGGGGTACACAGATACGCAGTATTTT. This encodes CASSMPLAGYTDTQYF.

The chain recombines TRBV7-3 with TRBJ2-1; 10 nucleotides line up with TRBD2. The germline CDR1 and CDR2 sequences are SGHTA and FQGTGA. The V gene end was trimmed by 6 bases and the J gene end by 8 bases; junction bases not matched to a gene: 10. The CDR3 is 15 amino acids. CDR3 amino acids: CASSFNLAGDHEQFF. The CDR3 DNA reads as TGTGCCAGCAGTTTTAATCTAGCGGGAGACCATGAGCAGTTCTTC.